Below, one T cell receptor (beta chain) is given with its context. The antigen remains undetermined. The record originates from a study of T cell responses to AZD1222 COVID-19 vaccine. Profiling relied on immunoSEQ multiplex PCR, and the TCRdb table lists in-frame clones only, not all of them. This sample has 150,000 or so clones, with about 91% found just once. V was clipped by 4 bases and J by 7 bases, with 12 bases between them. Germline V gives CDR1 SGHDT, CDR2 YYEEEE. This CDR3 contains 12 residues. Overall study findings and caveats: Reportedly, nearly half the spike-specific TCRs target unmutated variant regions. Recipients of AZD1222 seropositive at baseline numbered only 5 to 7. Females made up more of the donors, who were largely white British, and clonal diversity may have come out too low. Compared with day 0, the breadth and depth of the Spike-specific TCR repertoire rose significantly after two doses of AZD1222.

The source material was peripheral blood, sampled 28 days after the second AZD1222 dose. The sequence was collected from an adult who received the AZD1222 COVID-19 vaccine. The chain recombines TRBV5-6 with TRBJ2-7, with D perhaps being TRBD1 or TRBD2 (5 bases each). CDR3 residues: CASSPTWGEQYF. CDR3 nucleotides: TGTGCCAGCAGCCCCACCTGGGGGGAGCAGTACTTC.